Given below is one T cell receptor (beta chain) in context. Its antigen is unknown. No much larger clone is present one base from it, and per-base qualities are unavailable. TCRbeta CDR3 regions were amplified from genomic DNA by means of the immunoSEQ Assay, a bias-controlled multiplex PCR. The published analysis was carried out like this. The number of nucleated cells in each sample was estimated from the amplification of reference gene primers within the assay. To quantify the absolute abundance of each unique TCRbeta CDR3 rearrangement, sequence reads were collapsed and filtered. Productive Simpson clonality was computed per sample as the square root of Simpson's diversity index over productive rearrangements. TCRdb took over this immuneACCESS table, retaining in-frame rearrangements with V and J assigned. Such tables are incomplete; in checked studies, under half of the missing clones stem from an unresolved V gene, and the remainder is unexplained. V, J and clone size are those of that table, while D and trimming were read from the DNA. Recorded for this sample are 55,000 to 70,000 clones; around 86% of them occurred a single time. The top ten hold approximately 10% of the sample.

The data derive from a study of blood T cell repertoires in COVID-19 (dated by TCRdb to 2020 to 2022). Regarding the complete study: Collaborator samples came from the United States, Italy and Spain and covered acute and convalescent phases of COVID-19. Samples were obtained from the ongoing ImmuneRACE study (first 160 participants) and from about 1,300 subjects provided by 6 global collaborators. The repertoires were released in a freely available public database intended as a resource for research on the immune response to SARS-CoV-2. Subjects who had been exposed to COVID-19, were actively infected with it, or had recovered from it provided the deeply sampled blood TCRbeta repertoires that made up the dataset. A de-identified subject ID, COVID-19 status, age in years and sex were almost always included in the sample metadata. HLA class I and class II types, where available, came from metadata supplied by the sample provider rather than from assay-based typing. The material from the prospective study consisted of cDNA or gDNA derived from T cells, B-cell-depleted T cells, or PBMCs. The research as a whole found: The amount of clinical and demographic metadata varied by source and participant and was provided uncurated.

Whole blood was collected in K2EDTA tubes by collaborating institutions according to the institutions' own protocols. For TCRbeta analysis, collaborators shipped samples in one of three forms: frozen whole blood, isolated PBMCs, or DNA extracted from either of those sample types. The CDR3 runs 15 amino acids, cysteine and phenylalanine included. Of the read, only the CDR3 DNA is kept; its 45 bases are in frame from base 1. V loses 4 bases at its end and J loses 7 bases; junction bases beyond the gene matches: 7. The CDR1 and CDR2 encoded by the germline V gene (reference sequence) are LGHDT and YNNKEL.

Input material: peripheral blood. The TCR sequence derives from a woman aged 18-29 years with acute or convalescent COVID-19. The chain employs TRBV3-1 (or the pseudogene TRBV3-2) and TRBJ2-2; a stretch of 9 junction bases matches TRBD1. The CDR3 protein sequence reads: CASSRYRGQIGELFF. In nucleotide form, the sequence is TGTGCCAGCAGCCGGTACAGGGGGCAGATCGGGGAGCTGTTTTTT.